This T cell receptor (beta chain) came from a study of T cells in Graves' hyperthyroidism and ophthalmopathy. Study findings and constraints: Stable hyperthyroidism was told apart from ophthalmopathy by a model built on 13 V-J features.

Germline V gene sequence: CDR1 DFQATT, CDR2 SNEGSKA (reference sequence). This CDR3 has 14 residues. With duration under 3 months, ophthalmopathy was active: Clinical Activity Score at least 3, NOSPECS at least 4. Using less than 12 ml of fresh peripheral blood, PBMCs were prepared. The sample holds many counts of this clonotype. Its matching antigen is unknown. What was amplified from RNA transcripts were TCR beta CDR3 regions. The primer set for the first-round RT-PCR of the TCR CDR3 was HTBI. TCRdb redid the calling of the multiplex PCR reads with MiXCR, one entry per CDR3 protein. This table holds about 410,000 distinct CDR3 sequences, roughly 15% found once.

The sequence was obtained from a woman aged 25 to 39 with Graves' ophthalmopathy. Sequencing was done on a sample of blood. The chain links TRBV20-1 to TRBJ2-1; 12 bases fit TRBD1. CDR3 coding DNA: TGCAGCGCTGTGGGGGGACAGGGGGCCTATGAGCAGTTCTTC. This encodes CSAVGGQGAYEQFF.